The rows below give T cell receptor beta chains drawn from one sample of a study of CD8 T cells in Susac syndrome. TCRdb passed the immunoSEQ multiplex PCR reads through MiXCR, listing each CDR3 protein once. The sample shows about 180,000 distinct CDR3 sequences, approximately 95% of them seen only once. The specimen sequenced was CD4+ T cells from PBMCs. Receptors originate from a human donor with multiple sclerosis. Both conserved end residues are part of each CDR3. The D gene is left open where the match is weak. Rows may omit the clone size; those that give it use once, few, many or a size class.

d_call,v_call,clone_size,j_call,cdr3_nt,cdr3_aa
-,TRBV20-1,-,TRBJ1-6,TGCAGTGCTAGTTTTGGGACATTAAATTCACCCCTCCACTTT,CSASFGTLNSPLHF
-,TRBV28,-,TRBJ2-1,TGTGCCAGCAGTTTGTCCTACAATGAGCAGTTCTTC,CASSLSYNEQFF
-,TRBV20-1,-,TRBJ1-5,TGCAGTGCCACACCCCTCAATCAGCCCCAGCATTTT,CSATPLNQPQHF
-,TRBV6-5,-,TRBJ1-1,TGTGCCAGCAGTTCCCCGGGCAGGGACACTGAAGCTTTCTTT,CASSSPGRDTEAFF
TRBD1,TRBV18,-,TRBJ1-1,TGTGCCAGCTCACCAGAGGGGGCTAATTCGATCTCCTTT,CASSPEGANSISF
TRBD1,TRBV7-3,-,TRBJ2-1,TGTGCCAGCAGCCCACCCCGAACAGGGGGCGCTTCGCAGTTCTTC,CASSPPRTGGASQFF
-,TRBV20-1,-,TRBJ2-5,TGCAGTCCAGGACTGCAAGAGACCCAGTACTTC,CSPGLQETQYF
TRBD2,TRBV4-3,-,TRBJ2-5,TGCGCCAGCAGCCAAGATCACGGAGGTAGCGGGAGGGGAGAGACCCAGTACTTC,CASSQDHGGSGRGETQYF
TRBD1,TRBV7-6,-,TRBJ1-1,TGTGCCAGCAGCTCCGGGACAGGGTTCCCAGAAGCTTTCTTT,CASSSGTGFPEAFF
-,TRBV20-1,-,TRBJ1-2,TGCAGTGCTACAGGGATCTTCTATGGCTACACCTTC,CSATGIFYGYTF
TRBD1,TRBV12-3/TRBV12-4,once,TRBJ1-5,TGTGCCAGCAGTTTGGGAGGGGGCCTAAGCAATCAGCCCCAGCATTTT,CASSLGGGLSNQPQHF
-,TRBV21-1,-,TRBJ1-2,TGTGCCAGCAGCAAAGCGACGGGGAATGGCTACACCTTC,CASSKATGNGYTF
-,TRBV9,-,TRBJ2-6,TGTGCCAGCAGCGCCCCACCCGGGGCCAACGTCCTGACTTTC,CASSAPPGANVLTF
-,TRBV7-9,once,TRBJ2-3,TGTGCCAGCAGCTTACGATCCGGGGATTCGCAGTATTTT,CASSLRSGDSQYF
TRBD1,TRBV7-2,-,TRBJ2-7,TGTGCCAGCAGCCCCTCCCCGGGACAGGGGATATACGAGCAGTACTTC,CASSPSPGQGIYEQYF
-,TRBV3-1,-,TRBJ1-2,TGTGCCAGCAGCCGACTCGACCAGGAACGGGGCTACACCTTC,CASSRLDQERGYTF
TRBD1,TRBV15,-,TRBJ1-4,TGTGCCACCAGCAGAGATTGGGGAACAGGGGGCAATGAAAAACTGTTTTTT,CATSRDWGTGGNEKLFF
-,TRBV6-6,-,TRBJ1-2,TGTGCCAGCAGTTACTCGATGAGGGTGGCCTATGGCTACACCTTC,CASSYSMRVAYGYTF
-,TRBV29-1,-,TRBJ2-5,TGCAGCGTTGACAGGGAGACCCAGTACTTC,CSVDRETQYF
-,TRBV29-1,-,TRBJ2-3,TGCAGCGTTGAATGGGGGTATACGCAGTATTTT,CSVEWGYTQYF
TRBD1,TRBV5-4,-,TRBJ2-3,TGTGCCAGCCGGGACAGGGGTGCAGATACGCAGTATTTT,CASRDRGADTQYF
TRBD1,TRBV7-2,-,TRBJ1-1,TGTGCCAGCAGCTTATCCGACAGGGCGAACACTGAAGCTTTCTTT,CASSLSDRANTEAFF
-,TRBV14,-,TRBJ2-3,TGTGCCAGCAGCCAATACGGAACTAGCACAGATACGCAGTATTTT,CASSQYGTSTDTQYF
-,TRBV25-1,-,TRBJ1-2,TGTGCCAGCAGTGACTTCGCAGGTGGGGCTAACTATGGCTACACCTTC,CASSDFAGGANYGYTF
TRBD1,TRBV20-1,-,TRBJ2-1,TGCAGTGCCTACAGGGGATACAATGAGCAGTTCTTC,CSAYRGYNEQFF
-,TRBV27,-,TRBJ1-1,TGTGCCAGCAGTCCGGGACTGGCCTTGAACACTGAAGCTTTCTTT,CASSPGLALNTEAFF
-,TRBV3-1,-,TRBJ1-1,TGTGCCAGCAGCCAGGGCCCAGGGAGCACTGAAGCTTTCTTT,CASSQGPGSTEAFF
TRBD2,TRBV30,-,TRBJ2-3,TGTGCCTGGAGTCCTCCGGGACTAGGTACTTTCACAGATACGCAGTATTTT,CAWSPPGLGTFTDTQYF
-,TRBV28,-,TRBJ2-7,TGTGCCAGCAGTTTAGAACCAGCCAGCTCCTACGAGCAGTACTTC,CASSLEPASSYEQYF
-,TRBV27,few,TRBJ2-7,TGTGCCAGCAGTCCCAACTCCTACGAGCAGTACTTC,CASSPNSYEQYF
-,TRBV20-1,-,TRBJ2-4,TGCAGCCCATTCAGGAGCGGCCAAAACATTCAGTACTTC,CSPFRSGQNIQYF
TRBD1,TRBV7-9,-,TRBJ1-2,TGTGCCAGCAGCGAGGGACAGTCTTTTGGCTACACCTTC,CASSEGQSFGYTF
TRBD2,TRBV19,-,TRBJ2-3,TGTGCCAGTAGTGCCCGGACTAGCGGGGGGGCCGGGACGCAGTATTTT,CASSARTSGGAGTQYF
-,TRBV10-3,-,TRBJ2-7,TGTGCCATCAGATCCGGGACACTTTACGAGCAGTACTTC,CAIRSGTLYEQYF
TRBD1,TRBV20-1,-,TRBJ1-6,TGCAGTGCTAGAGGGCAGACAGGGGAGAATTCACCCCTCCACTTT,CSARGQTGENSPLHF
-,TRBV12-3/TRBV12-4,-,TRBJ1-1,TGTGCCAGCAGTTTTTATGCAGCGAACACTGAAGCTTTCTTT,CASSFYAANTEAFF
-,TRBV30,-,TRBJ1-5,TGTGCCTGGAGCGCGAGGGCCCATGGAGGCCAGCCCCAGCATTTT,CAWSARAHGGQPQHF
TRBD2,TRBV20-1,-,TRBJ2-7,TGCAGTGCATCATCCCCCGGGGGGGCGTGGGGTTACGAGCAGTACTTC,CSASSPGGAWGYEQYF
-,TRBV5-1,-,TRBJ2-5,TGCGCCAGCAGCGGCGGATTGACTAGTAGCGAGACCCAGTACTTC,CASSGGLTSSETQYF
-,TRBV10-3,-,TRBJ2-2,TGTGCCATCAGTGAAACAGGGCGTAACGGGGAGCTGTTTTTT,CAISETGRNGELFF
-,TRBV6-5,-,TRBJ1-1,TGTGCCAGCAGTTACTGGGGTGAAGCTTTCTTT,CASSYWGEAFF
TRBD1,TRBV5-1,-,TRBJ1-2,TGCGCCAGCCAAGACAGGGGGCGAGGACTTGGCTACACCTTC,CASQDRGRGLGYTF
-,TRBV6-5,-,TRBJ2-1,TGTGCCAGCAGCGGTGGCGTGTCCTACAATGAGCAGTTCTTC,CASSGGVSYNEQFF
TRBD2,TRBV7-2,-,TRBJ2-7,TGTGCCAGCAGCTTATTTACCCAGCGGGGGGCTAGCTCCTACGAGCAGTACTTC,CASSLFTQRGASSYEQYF
-,TRBV12-3/TRBV12-4,-,TRBJ2-2,TGTGCCAGCATGGGTTCCGCCACGAACACCGGGGAGCTGTTTTTT,CASMGSATNTGELFF
-,TRBV4-1,-,TRBJ2-3,TGCGCCAGCAGCCAAACCCTATTCACAGATACGCAGTATTTT,CASSQTLFTDTQYF
-,TRBV27,-,TRBJ2-1,TGTGCCAGCAGGCAGGACAGCTACTCCTACAATGAGCAGTTCTTC,CASRQDSYSYNEQFF